The 8 T cell receptor beta chains below were found in one sample sequenced in a study of identical twins. TCRdb used MiXCR to reprocess the 5' RACE reads, holding one entry per CDR3 protein. The sample has 450,000 or so distinct CDR3 sequences; roughly 24% are singletons. These same records also appear under a second study, on T cells expressing NK-cell markers.

The sequenced sample consisted of CD4+ T cells sorted from blood. These receptor sequences come from a woman aged 18-29 years in good health.

The gene calls are TRBV7-2 and TRBJ2-1; D possibly uses TRBD1 or TRBD2 (5 bases each). Trimming removed 6 bases from V and 2 bases from J, with 14 bases in between. The CDR3 runs to 15 residues. Germline values: CDR1 SGHTA, CDR2 FQGNSA. CDR3 sequence: CASRAGTGTYNEQFF. The CDR3 DNA sequence: TGTGCCAGCAGGGCCGGGACGGGTACCTACAATGAGCAGTTCTTC.

This clonotype was seen a handful of times. This chain joins TRBV5-1 and TRBJ2-1; 13 bases fit TRBD2. CDR1 and CDR2 from the germline V gene are SGHRS and YFSETQ. Unmatched junction bases numbered 8, after V lost 5 bases and J lost 9 bases. The CDR3 has 15 residues. The CDR3: CASSSGTSGIGEQFF. The CDR3 DNA sequence: TGCGCCAGCAGTTCCGGGACTAGCGGGATAGGTGAGCAGTTCTTC.

This clonotype was observed a few times. CDR3 nucleotides: TGCGCCAGCAGCCTAGGGACTAGCGGGGGGTCCACAGATACGCAGTATTTT. Amino acid sequence: CASSLGTSGGSTDTQYF. V gene TRBV5-1 combines with J gene TRBJ2-3, with TRBD2 matching 15 bases. Germline loops: CDR1 SGHRS, CDR2 YFSETQ. V shed 4 bases and J 2 bases; nucleotides not matched to a gene: 5. CDR3 length: 17 residues.

This clonotype was recorded a few times. The chain couples TRBV24-1 to TRBJ2-1; 10 bases map to TRBD1. Germline V gene data show CDR1 as KGHDR and CDR2 as SFDVKD. J was trimmed by 8 bases and V by 2 bases; bases with no gene match: 11. This CDR3 has 17 amino acids. The CDR3 here is CATSDSSPGQGNHEQFF. The DNA of the CDR3 is TGTGCCACCAGTGATTCCTCCCCGGGACAGGGGAATCATGAGCAGTTCTTC.

The genes are TRBV5-4 and TRBJ2-7; D gene ambiguous. Germline V gives CDR1 SGHNT, CDR2 YYREEE (reference sequence). The CDR3 length is 12 residues. Trimming took off 2 bases at V and 2 bases at J, with 5 bases between the two ends. DNA of the CDR3: TGTGCCAGCAGCTTCCAGGCCTACGAGCAGTACTTC. Its protein is CASSFQAYEQYF.

This clonotype was detected a few times. J is TRBJ2-1 and V is TRBV29-1; maybe TRBD1 (6 bases). Germline loops: CDR1 SQVTM, CDR2 ANQGSEA. The CDR3 totals 14 residues. Trimming left V 0 bases short and J 12 bases short, with 18 bases between. The chain's CDR3 is CSVEDRYGQYGQFF. CDR3 DNA sequence: TGCAGCGTTGAAGATCGGTACGGACAGTACGGGCAGTTCTTC.

This clonotype was seen a few times. The chain recombines TRBV20-1 with TRBJ2-7; possibly TRBD1 for D (5 bases). The CDR3 is made up of 13 amino acids. Germline V gene sequence: CDR1 DFQATT, CDR2 SNEGSKA (reference sequence). Trimming removed 0 bases at V and 7 bases at J, with 13 bases between. This CDR3 reads CSARDARVGEQYF. The CDR3 bases are TGCAGTGCTAGAGATGCCAGGGTTGGGGAGCAGTACTTC.

The chain combines TRBV27 with TRBJ2-6, with 8 bases fitting TRBD1. After removal of 8 bases from V and 3 bases from J, the junction contained 12 bases not matched to a gene. Germline CDR1 and CDR2: MNHEY and SMNVEV (reference sequence). The CDR3 covers 17 residues. CDR3 coding DNA: TGTGCCAGCTGGGCGGGTGCAGGGGGCGTTGGGGCCAACGTCCTGACTTTC. Its protein is CASWAGAGGVGANVLTF.